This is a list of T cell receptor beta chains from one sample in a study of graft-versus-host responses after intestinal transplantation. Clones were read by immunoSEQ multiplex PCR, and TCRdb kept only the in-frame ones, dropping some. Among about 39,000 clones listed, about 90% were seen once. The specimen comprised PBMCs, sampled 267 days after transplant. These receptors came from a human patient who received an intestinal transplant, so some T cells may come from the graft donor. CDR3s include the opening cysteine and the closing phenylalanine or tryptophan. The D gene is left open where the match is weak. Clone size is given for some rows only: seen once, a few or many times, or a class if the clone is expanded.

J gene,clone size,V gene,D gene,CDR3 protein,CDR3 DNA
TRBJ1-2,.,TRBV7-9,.,CASSLGFAGYTF,TGTGCCAGCAGCTTAGGATTCGCTGGCTACACCTTC
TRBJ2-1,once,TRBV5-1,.,CASSLSGSSYNEQFF,TGCGCCAGCAGCTTGTCCGGTAGCTCCTACAATGAGCAGTTCTTC
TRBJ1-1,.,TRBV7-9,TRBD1,CASSSDLGQVVTEAFF,TGTGCCAGCAGCTCCGATCTGGGACAGGTGGTAACTGAAGCTTTCTTT
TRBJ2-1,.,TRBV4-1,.,CASSQEPGPNEQFF,TGCGCCAGCAGCCAAGAACCAGGGCCGAATGAGCAGTTCTTC
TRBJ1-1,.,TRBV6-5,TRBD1,CATNYRGLRTEAFF,TGTGCCACCAACTATAGGGGGCTAAGAACTGAAGCTTTCTTT
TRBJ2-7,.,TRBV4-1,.,CASSQGGDEQYF,TGCGCCAGCAGCCAAGGGGGGGACGAGCAGTACTTC
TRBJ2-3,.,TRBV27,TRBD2,CASSLLAGGGRGTDTQYF,TGTGCCAGCAGTTTACTAGCGGGGGGCGGGCGCGGCACAGATACGCAGTATTTT
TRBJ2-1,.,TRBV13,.,CASSLRQRPYNEQFF,TGTGCCAGCAGCCTCCGTCAGCGACCCTACAATGAGCAGTTCTTC
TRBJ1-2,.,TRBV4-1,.,CASSQDNGAYGYTF,TGCGCCAGCAGCCAAGATAACGGGGCCTATGGCTACACCTTC
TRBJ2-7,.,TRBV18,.,CASSPPVGLEQYF,TGTGCCAGCTCACCACCCGTAGGGTTGGAGCAGTACTTC
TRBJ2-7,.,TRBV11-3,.,CASNHRVLHEQYF,TGTGCCAGTAATCACAGGGTCCTCCACGAGCAGTACTTC
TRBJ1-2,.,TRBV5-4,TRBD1,CASSLEGQGWLGSYTF,TGTGCCAGCAGCTTGGAGGGACAGGGGTGGCTGGGGAGCTACACCTTC
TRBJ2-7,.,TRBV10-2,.,CASSVWTATYEQYF,TGCGCCAGCAGTGTTTGGACAGCCACCTACGAGCAGTACTTC
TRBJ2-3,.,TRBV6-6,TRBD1,CASSTGGAVDTQYF,TGTGCCAGCAGCACAGGGGGCGCGGTAGATACGCAGTATTTT
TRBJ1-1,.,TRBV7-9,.,CASSWSGGTEAFF,TGTGCCAGCAGCTGGAGTGGAGGGACTGAAGCTTTCTTT
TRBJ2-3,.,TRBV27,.,CASLGGSTDTQYF,TGTGCCAGTTTAGGGGGTTCCACAGATACGCAGTATTTT
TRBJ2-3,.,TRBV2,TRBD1,CASRATGTGVDTQYF,TGTGCCAGCAGGGCTACCGGGACAGGGGTAGATACGCAGTATTTT
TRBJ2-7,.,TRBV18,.,CASSPPGWDYEQYF,TGTGCCAGCTCACCACCGGGCTGGGACTACGAGCAGTACTTC
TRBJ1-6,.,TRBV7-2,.,CASSPGWGGGSPLHF,TGTGCCAGCAGCCCCGGCTGGGGCGGTGGTTCACCCCTCCACTTT
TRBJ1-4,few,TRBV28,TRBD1,CASSKWGQGPATNEKLFF,TGTGCCAGCAGTAAGTGGGGACAGGGCCCTGCAACTAATGAAAAACTGTTTTTT
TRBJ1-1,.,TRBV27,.,CASSLDGGTRAFF,TGTGCCAGCAGTTTAGATGGAGGAACGAGGGCTTTCTTT
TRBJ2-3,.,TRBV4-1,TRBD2,CASSQVSGGGLGDTQYF,TGCGCCAGCAGCCAAGTCTCCGGGGGGGGCCTTGGAGATACGCAGTATTTT
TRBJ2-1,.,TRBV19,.,CASSIITLGAYNEQFF,TGTGCCAGTAGTATCATCACTCTCGGGGCGTACAATGAGCAGTTCTTC
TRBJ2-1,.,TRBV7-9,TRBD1,CASSPPGQGLYNEQFF,TGTGCCAGCAGCCCACCGGGACAGGGTCTATACAATGAGCAGTTCTTC
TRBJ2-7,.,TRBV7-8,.,CASSPRPRDGAYEQYF,TGTGCCAGCAGCCCGAGGCCGCGGGACGGAGCCTACGAGCAGTACTTC
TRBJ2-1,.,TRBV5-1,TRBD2,CASSLGLAGGRNEQFF,TGCGCCAGCAGCTTGGGGCTAGCGGGGGGGCGGAATGAGCAGTTCTTC
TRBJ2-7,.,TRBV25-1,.,CASADTYEQYF,TGTGCCAGCGCCGACACCTACGAGCAGTACTTC
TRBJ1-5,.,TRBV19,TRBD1,CASIRDRGSNQPQHF,TGTGCCAGTATCCGGGACAGGGGAAGCAATCAGCCCCAGCATTTT
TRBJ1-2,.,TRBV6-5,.,CASSYGAGGYGYTF,TGTGCCAGCAGTTACGGCGCGGGAGGCTATGGCTACACCTTC
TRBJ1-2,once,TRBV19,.,CASSFGTASYGYTF,TGTGCCAGTAGTTTCGGGACGGCTTCCTATGGCTACACCTTC
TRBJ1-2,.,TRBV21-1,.,CASSKEDQARQGSYTF,TGTGCCAGCAGCAAAGAAGACCAGGCCAGGCAGGGTAGCTACACCTTC
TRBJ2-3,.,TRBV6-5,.,CASRTDTQYF,TGTGCCAGCAGGACAGATACGCAGTATTTT
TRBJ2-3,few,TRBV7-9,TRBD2,CASSPWTSGGGTQYF,TGTGCCAGCAGCCCATGGACTAGCGGGGGAGGTACGCAGTATTTT
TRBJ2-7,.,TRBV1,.,CTTPPHFSYEQYF,TGCACCACCCCCCCCCACTTTTCCTACGAGCAGTACTTC
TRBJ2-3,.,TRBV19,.,CASTQTVTDTQYF,TGTGCCAGTACCCAGACAGTCACAGATACGCAGTATTTT
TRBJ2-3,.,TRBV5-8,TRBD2,CAPGGFTSTDTQYF,TGTGCCCCCGGGGGGTTCACCTCCACAGATACGCAGTATTTT
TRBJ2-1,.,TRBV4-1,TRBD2,CASSQALAGGLEQFF,TGCGCCAGCAGCCAAGCCCTAGCGGGGGGGTTAGAGCAGTTCTTC
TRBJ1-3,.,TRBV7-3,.,CASSENNGDTIYF,TGTGCCAGCAGCGAAAATAATGGGGACACCATATATTTT
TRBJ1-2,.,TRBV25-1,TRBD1,CASTPGTAYGYTF,TGTGCCAGCACCCCCGGGACAGCCTATGGCTACACCTTC
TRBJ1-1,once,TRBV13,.,CASSPGTLTEAFF,TGTGCCAGCAGCCCAGGGACGCTCACTGAAGCTTTCTTT
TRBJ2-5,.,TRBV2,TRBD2,CASGRTSGGALETQYF,TGTGCCAGCGGGAGGACTAGCGGGGGGGCCCTAGAGACCCAGTACTTC
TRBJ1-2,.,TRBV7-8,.,CASSMINVRGSSRYGYTF,TGTGCCAGCAGTATGATAAACGTTAGGGGGTCGAGTCGCTATGGCTACACCTTC
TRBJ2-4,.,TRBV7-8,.,CASSLGSSGFRNIQYF,TGTGCCAGCAGCTTAGGCTCTTCCGGGTTTAGAAACATTCAGTACTTC
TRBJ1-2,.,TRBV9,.,CASSVAKHQGNGYTF,TGTGCCAGCAGCGTAGCTAAGCACCAAGGCAATGGCTACACCTTC
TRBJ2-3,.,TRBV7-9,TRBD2,CASRGRGATDTQYF,TGTGCCAGCAGAGGGCGGGGGGCCACAGATACGCAGTATTTT
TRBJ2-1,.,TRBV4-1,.,CASSQASSRHNEQFF,TGCGCCAGCAGCCAAGCGTCTAGCCGTCACAATGAGCAGTTCTTC
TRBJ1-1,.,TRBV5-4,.,CASSLLTGGVVEAFF,TGTGCCAGCAGCTTACTTACGGGCGGGGTAGTTGAAGCTTTCTTT
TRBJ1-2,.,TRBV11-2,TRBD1,CASSQGQGYGYTF,TGTGCCAGCAGCCAAGGACAGGGCTATGGCTACACCTTC
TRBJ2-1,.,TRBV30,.,CAWSGSSYNEQFF,TGTGCCTGGAGTGGGAGCTCCTACAATGAGCAGTTCTTC
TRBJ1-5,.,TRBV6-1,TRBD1,CASSEAVDRASQPQHF,TGTGCCAGCAGTGAAGCCGTCGACAGGGCGAGTCAGCCCCAGCATTTT
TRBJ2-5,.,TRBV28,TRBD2,CASSHAGTSGGLQETQYF,TGTGCCAGCAGTCACGCCGGGACTAGCGGGGGCCTACAAGAGACCCAGTACTTC